The 28 T cell receptor beta chains given below trace back to one sample, sequenced in a study of shared clonotypes between healthy human individuals. The method was immunoSEQ multiplex PCR; TCRdb's version includes in-frame clones alone and lacks a portion of them. The table includes hundreds of thousands of clones, 90% to 96% detected once. Sequenced sample: naive CD4+ T cells sorted from blood. Subset here: CD45RA+ positively selected. These receptors were taken from a woman in her twenties or thirties in good health.

The V gene is TRBV9, the J gene TRBJ2-1; TRBD2 matches at 7 bases. The V gene end was trimmed by 0 bases and the J gene end by 10 bases; junction bases not matched to a gene: 13. The CDR3 loop spans 16 amino acids. In germline, CDR1 is SGDLS, CDR2 YYNGEE. In nucleotides, the CDR3 is TGTGCCAGCAGCGTAGGGGTCGGGAGGATGTTAGAGGAGCAGTTCTTC. Protein sequence: CASSVGVGRMLEEQFF.

J is TRBJ1-1 and V is TRBV28; 10 bases line up with TRBD1. After removal of 3 bases from V and 0 bases from J, the junction contained 4 bases not matched to a gene. The CDR3 is made up of 16 amino acids. CDR1 MDHEN and CDR2 SYDVKM come from the germline V gene. The CDR3 DNA sequence: TGTGCCAGCAGTTTCGGGGACAGGGGTATGAACACTGAAGCTTTCTTT. Translated, it gives CASSFGDRGMNTEAFF.

The CDR3 is CASSEVGWYEQYF. CDR3 bases: TGTGCCAGCAGTGAAGTGGGATGGTACGAGCAGTACTTC. This chain connects TRBV6-1 to TRBJ2-7; D gene uncertain. Germline V lookup: CDR1 MNHNS, CDR2 SASEGT. Trimming removed 1 base from V and 4 bases from J, with 8 bases in between. The CDR3 loop spans 13 amino acids.

The gene calls are TRBV27 and TRBJ2-7; 10 bases align to TRBD2. CDR1 and CDR2 from the germline V gene are MNHEY and SMNVEV (reference sequence). J was trimmed by 3 bases and V by 4 bases; bases with no gene match: 3. The CDR3 covers 14 residues. The CDR3 spells CASSWLAGDYEQYF. CDR3 sequence (DNA): TGTGCCAGCAGTTGGCTAGCGGGAGACTACGAGCAGTACTTC.

The rearrangement joins TRBV29-1 to TRBJ2-3, with D uncertain. Trimming took off 8 bases at V and 2 bases at J, with 14 bases between the two ends. The V gene's germline CDR1 is SQVTM and CDR2 ANQGSEA. There are 13 residues in the CDR3. The CDR3 reads CSSKTRLTDTQYF. In nucleotides, the CDR3 is TGCAGCTCCAAGACTCGGCTCACAGATACGCAGTATTTT.

The chain uses TRBV6-7 and TRBJ2-1; 12 bases are shared with TRBD2. TRBV6-7 qualifies as an ORF whose function is uncertain. This CDR3 is 15 amino acids long. The ends lost 4 bases at V and 7 bases at J; junction bases unmatched: 5. In DNA, the CDR3 is TGTGCCAGCAGTTGTGGACTAGCGGGAACAAATGAGCAGTTCTTC. It is translated as CASSCGLAGTNEQFF.

The chain employs TRBV7-9 and TRBJ1-2; D gene uncertain. This CDR3 comprises 11 residues. V was pared by 2 bases and J by 7 bases, with 5 bases between. From germline, CDR1 is SEHNR and CDR2 FQNEAQ (reference sequence). The CDR3 loop is CASSLRGGYTF. For the CDR3, the DNA is TGTGCCAGCAGCTTAAGAGGTGGCTACACCTTC.

This CDR3 is CASSPSYTGDYEQYF. For the CDR3, the DNA is TGTGCCAGCAGCCCCTCTTACACAGGGGACTACGAGCAGTACTTC. The V call is TRBV5-4, the J call TRBJ2-7; 7 nucleotides match TRBD1. Germline loops: CDR1 SGHNT, CDR2 YYREEE (reference sequence). Losses at the gene ends were 4 bases for V and 3 bases for J; bases not matched to a gene: 10. The CDR3 sequence is 15 residues long.

The rearrangement uses TRBV5-6 and TRBJ2-3; D is perhaps TRBD2 (6 bases). CDR3 length: 13 residues. CDR1 is SGHDT, CDR2 YYEEEE, per germline. V was pared by 0 bases and J by 7 bases, with 9 bases between. CDR3 DNA sequence: TGTGCCAGCAGCTTGGTCGGGGGTAATACGCAGTATTTT. This encodes CASSLVGGNTQYF.

The chain recombines TRBV2 with TRBJ1-5, with D possibly TRBD1 on 5 matching bases. Per germline, CDR1 SNHLY and CDR2 FYNNEI. The CDR3 contains 15 residues. Trimming removed 2 bases at V and 0 bases at J, with 8 bases between. The CDR3 reads CASSERQTSNQPQHF. The CDR3 DNA reads TGTGCCAGCAGTGAAAGACAGACTAGCAATCAGCCCCAGCATTTT.

CDR3 DNA sequence: TGTGCCAGCAGACCCCAGGGCCTTAGTGAAAAACTGTTTTTT. It translates to CASRPQGLSEKLFF. The V and J genes are TRBV2 and TRBJ1-4; tentatively, D is TRBD1 (5 bases). The CDR3 extends over 14 amino acids. Trimming took 6 bases from V and 7 from J, leaving 15 bases between them. Germline V lookup: CDR1 SNHLY, CDR2 FYNNEI.

The rearrangement links TRBV18 to TRBJ2-3; D unclear. This CDR3 has 14 residues. The germline V gene encodes CDR1 KGHSH and CDR2 LQKENI. The V and J ends lost 4 bases and 0 bases respectively, with 8 bases between them. CDR3 amino acids: CASSQATSTDTQYF. CDR3 DNA sequence: TGTGCCAGCTCACAAGCAACTAGCACAGATACGCAGTATTTT.

As DNA, the CDR3 is TGTGCCAGCAGCCTAGGGGAAGCTAATGAAAAACTGTTTTTT. Translated: CASSLGEANEKLFF. The rearrangement joins TRBV7-2 to TRBJ1-4; the D gene is possibly TRBD1 (5 bases). V was pared by 5 bases and J by 3 bases, with 10 bases between. Per germline, CDR1 SGHTA and CDR2 FQGNSA. This CDR3 spans 14 amino acids. Full variable domain (rest looked up from reference TRBV7-2 and TRBJ1-4): GAGVSQSPSNKVTEKGKDVELRCDPISGHTALYWYRQSLGQGLEFLIYFQGNSAPDKSGLPSDRFSAERTGGSVSTLTIQRTQQEDSAVYLCASSLGEANEKLFFGSGTQLSVL.

The rearrangement uses TRBV5-1 and TRBJ2-1; TRBD1 matches 7 bases. Germline-derived CDR1 and CDR2 are SGHRS and YFSETQ. The length of the CDR3 is 14 residues. The trim removed 5 bases at V and 5 bases at J, leaving 7 bases unmatched. CDR3 sequence: CASRGGQVDNEQFF. For the CDR3, the DNA is TGCGCCAGCAGGGGCGGACAGGTTGACAATGAGCAGTTCTTC.

This clone has just one count. V and J are TRBV28 and TRBJ2-4; D unresolved. The CDR3 is 13 amino acids. Deletions cut 7 bases from V and 0 bases from J, with 7 bases between. Per germline, CDR1 MDHEN and CDR2 SYDVKM. CDR3 loop: CASTDVAKNIQYF. The CDR3 DNA is TGTGCCAGCACGGATGTAGCCAAAAACATTCAGTACTTC.

This chain links TRBV6-5 with TRBJ2-4; D might be TRBD1 or TRBD2, each matching 5 bases. V dropped 2 bases and J dropped 2 bases, with 13 bases sitting between them. The CDR3 totals 16 residues. CDR1 is MNHEY, CDR2 SVGAGI, per germline. The chain's CDR3 is CASSYAGHGTKNIQYF. CDR3 coding DNA: TGTGCCAGCAGTTACGCAGGGCACGGGACCAAAAACATTCAGTACTTC.

The chain carries TRBV28 and TRBJ2-5; no definite D call. V lost 5 bases, J lost 4 bases, and 17 bases lay in between. There are 15 residues in the CDR3. Germline CDR1 MDHEN, CDR2 SYDVKM. In DNA form, the CDR3 reads TGTGCCAGCAGTCCCACAGCCTCTCCCGGAGAGACCCAGTACTTC. Its translation: CASSPTASPGETQYF.

The chain joins TRBV5-8 to TRBJ2-7; D might be TRBD1 (6 bases). Per the germline V gene, CDR1 is SGHTS and CDR2 is YDEGEE. The CDR3 is 17 amino acids. Trimming stripped 6 bases from V and 2 bases from J, with 24 bases between. The CDR3 reads CASTLGAGRLSPYEQYF. CDR3 coding DNA: TGTGCCAGCACTCTGGGGGCGGGCCGCCTCAGTCCCTACGAGCAGTACTTC.

The chain links TRBV20-1 to TRBJ2-5; D uncertain. CDR1 is DFQATT, CDR2 SNEGSKA, per germline (reference sequence). This CDR3 region has 8 residues. V lost 4 bases, J lost 11 bases, and 5 bases lay in between. The chain's CDR3 is CSAKRQYF. CDR3 coding DNA: TGCAGTGCTAAAAGGCAGTACTTC.

This chain connects TRBV7-9 to TRBJ1-1; a possible D gene is TRBD1 (6 bases). V was pared by 3 bases and J by 3 bases, with 14 bases between. The CDR3 has 15 amino acids. Germline V gene lookup returns CDR1 SEHNR and CDR2 FQNEAQ (reference sequence). CDR3: CASSFHAGGDTEAFF. The CDR3 DNA sequence: TGTGCCAGCAGCTTTCACGCGGGGGGCGACACTGAAGCTTTCTTT.

V gene TRBV28 combines with J gene TRBJ2-4, with D maybe TRBD2 (5 bases). Germline CDR1 and CDR2: MDHEN and SYDVKM. The V and J ends lost 5 bases and 2 bases respectively, with 19 bases between them. CDR3 length: 17 residues. The DNA of the CDR3 is TGTGCCAGCAGTCTAACGTCGGGGATTGGGACCAAAAACATTCAGTACTTC. This translates into CASSLTSGIGTKNIQYF.

The rearrangement joins TRBV19 to TRBJ2-1, with D unclear. Per the germline V gene, CDR1 is LNHDA and CDR2 is SQIVND (reference sequence). CDR3 length: 13 residues. Trimming left V 3 bases short and J 4 bases short, with 7 bases between. CDR3 sequence: CASSIPRYNEQFF. CDR3 nucleotides: TGTGCCAGTAGTATTCCCAGGTACAATGAGCAGTTCTTC.

This clone was seen a single time. The V call is TRBV2, the J call TRBJ2-7; perhaps TRBD2 as D (5 bases). Trimming pared 4 bases from V and 0 bases from J, leaving 10 bases between. This CDR3 is built from 14 residues. In germline, CDR1 is SNHLY, CDR2 FYNNEI. The CDR3, as DNA: TGTGCCAGCAGTGTGAGCGGAAGCTCCTACGAGCAGTACTTC. Residues: CASSVSGSSYEQYF.

This chain links TRBV5-6 with TRBJ2-3; D gene ambiguous. V shed 1 base and J shed 2 bases, with 17 bases lying between them. CDR1 is SGHDT, CDR2 YYEEEE, per germline. The CDR3 loop spans 17 amino acids. CDR3 loop: CASSLYGVYTYTDTQYF. CDR3 DNA: TGTGCCAGCAGCTTGTATGGGGTCTATACCTACACAGATACGCAGTATTTT.

The CDR3 nucleotides read TGTGCCAGTAGTATAGCGGGAGATGGGGAGACCCAGTACTTC. Translation gives CASSIAGDGETQYF. The chain links TRBV19 to TRBJ2-5; D may be TRBD2 (6 bases). The CDR3 has 14 residues. V shed 1 base and J shed 5 bases, with 11 bases lying between them. Germline CDR1 reads LNHDA; CDR2 reads SQIVND (reference sequence).

The chain links TRBV19 to TRBJ2-7, with 7 bases that match TRBD2. Trimming cost V 3 bases and J 2 bases; bases outside gene matches: 13. CDR1 LNHDA and CDR2 SQIVND come from the germline V gene (reference sequence). CDR3 size: 17 residues. As DNA, the CDR3 is TGTGCCAGTAGTATGAGGGTTGCAGCGGGACGACCCTACGAGCAGTACTTC. It codes for CASSMRVAAGRPYEQYF. The full variable domain, in which reference TRBV19 and TRBJ2-7 provide the parts outside the CDR3, is DGGITQSPKYLFRKEGQNVTLSCEQNLNHDAMYWYRQDPGQGLRLIYYSQIVNDFQKGDIAEGYSVSREKKESFPLTVTSAQKNPTAFYLCASSMRVAAGRPYEQYFGPGTRLTVT.

This chain links TRBV7-9 with TRBJ2-1; the match to TRBD2 covers 8 bases. Germline V gives CDR1 SEHNR, CDR2 FQNEAQ (reference sequence). Unmatched junction bases numbered 12, after V lost 5 bases and J lost 9 bases. The CDR3 length is 15 residues. CDR3 in amino acids: CASSPPLGLAGEQFF. For the CDR3, the DNA is TGTGCCAGCAGCCCCCCCCTCGGACTAGCAGGTGAGCAGTTCTTC.

J is TRBJ2-7 and V is TRBV9, with 7 bases lining up with TRBD1. V shed 0 bases and J 5 bases; nucleotides not matched to a gene: 2. The CDR3 consists of 13 residues. CDR1 SGDLS and CDR2 YYNGEE come from the germline V gene. The CDR3 bases are TGTGCCAGCAGCGTAGTAGGGGGCCACGAGCAGTACTTC. Its translation is CASSVVGGHEQYF.